This T cell receptor (beta chain) is drawn from a study of control samples from healthy donors and cancer patients. Here immunoSEQ multiplex PCR was the method, and the copy in TCRdb shows in-frame clones only, minus some. The sample consists of around 110,000 clones, more than 85% of them appearing once. The CDR3 totals 16 residues. CDR1 and CDR2 (germline): MNHEY, SMNVEV (reference sequence). Trimming removed 5 bases from V and 4 bases from J; junction bases left unmatched: 11. This clone was seen more than once but under ten times. The material sequenced was blood. The clonotype was recovered from a man aged 30 to 39 in good health. The chain carries TRBV27 and TRBJ1-2, with 9 bases that match TRBD1. The CDR3 DNA reads as TGTGCCAGCAGTGCGCGGACAGGGGTTCGGGTCTATGGCTACACCTTC. As protein: CASSARTGVRVYGYTF.